This T cell receptor (beta chain) is from a study of shared clonotypes between healthy human individuals. The authors ran unsorted PBMC replicate PCRs on approximately 300 ng DNA, about 30,000 T cell genomes. The assay was immunoSEQ multiplex PCR, and TCRdb's table has in-frame clones only and misses some. The sample carries roughly 500,000 clones, approximately 79% recorded once. The length of the CDR3 is 15 residues. V lost 0 bases, J lost 3 bases, and 12 bases lay in between. Germline V gene sequence: CDR1 GTSNPN, CDR2 SVGIG (reference sequence). The clonotype comes from a woman aged 35 to 49 in good health. Some clones in this sample may be carry-over from other donors' samples. The chain links TRBV30 to TRBJ1-5; D is possibly TRBD1 (5 bases). Sequences were obtained from PBMCs. The CDR3 DNA reads TGTGCCTGGAGTGTACGTGTCAGGGACAATCAGCCCCAGCATTTT. Translation: CAWSVRVRDNQPQHF.